This note documents a single TCR beta chain sequence. These data originate in a study of cytomegalovirus exposure and HLA in healthy donors. Overall study context: From HLA-typed donors, an early data release held about 92 million unique TCRs.

Each of the donors was a healthy bone marrow donor. The CDR3 is made up of 15 amino acids. CDR1 is SGHRS, CDR2 YFSETQ, per germline. The V end was cut by 2 bases, the J end by 2 bases, with 12 bases between. The PCR contained 60 Vbeta and 13 Jbeta primers. Using immunoSEQ multiplex PCR, the repertoire was profiled, and TCRdb retains in-frame clones only, with some absent. Of about 180,000 clones listed, about four fifths are singletons. This receptor was obtained from a woman under 30 in good health and CMV-seropositive. V usage is TRBV5-1 and J usage is TRBJ2-3, with D possibly TRBD2 on 5 matching bases. Sequences were obtained from PBMCs. The CDR3 protein is CASSLEGRTTDTQYF. The CDR3, as DNA: TGCGCCAGCAGCTTAGAGGGTCGGACCACAGATACGCAGTATTTT. Using reference TRBV5-1 and TRBJ2-3 for the parts outside the CDR3, the full variable domain is KAGVTQTPRYLIKTRGQQVTLSCSPISGHRSVSWYQQTPGQGLQFLFEYFSETQRNKGNFPGRFSGRQFSNSRSEMNVSTLELGDSALYLCASSLEGRTTDTQYFGPGTRLTVL.